This is a list of T cell receptor beta chains from one sample in a study of CD8 T cells in ankylosing spondylitis. TCRdb re-called the 5' RACE reads through MiXCR, storing one row per CDR3 protein. The table lists about 220,000 distinct CDR3 sequences, about 17% of them singletons. What was sequenced was blood, either unsorted or a sorted T cell fraction (not recorded which). Every receptor here comes from a male donor with ankylosing spondylitis. CDR3s include the opening cysteine and the closing phenylalanine or tryptophan. A D gene is named only where the DNA matches it firmly. Rows give clone size only sometimes, using once, few, many, or a class for an expanded clone.

v_gene,d_gene,abundance,j_gene,CDR3nt,CDR3aa
TRBV4-1,.,.,TRBJ2-1,TGCGCCAGCAGCCAAGAAGGTCCGGGGGCGATTGATGAGCAGTTCTTC,CASSQEGPGAIDEQFF
TRBV5-1,TRBD1,few,TRBJ1-1,TGCGCCAGCAGCGGAGGGGGCGTGGACACTGAAGCTTTCTTT,CASSGGGVDTEAFF
TRBV29-1,.,.,TRBJ2-3,TGCAGCGTTGATTATGGGGGGGCCACAGATACGCAGTATTTT,CSVDYGGATDTQYF
TRBV4-3,.,.,TRBJ2-3,TGCGCCAGCAGCAAGATTTGGGGCTCCCTCACAGATACGCAGTATTTT,CASSKIWGSLTDTQYF
TRBV3-1,.,.,TRBJ2-7,TGTGCCAGCAGCCAAGATCCCTTCGCCTACGAGCAGTACTTC,CASSQDPFAYEQYF
TRBV4-1,TRBD2,many,TRBJ2-7,TGCGCCAGCAGCCAACTAGCGGGAATTCGTCGAGAGCAGTACTTC,CASSQLAGIRREQYF
TRBV3-1,.,few,TRBJ1-1,TGTGCCAGCAGCCAAGAGCTTAAGAACACTGAAGCTTTCTTT,CASSQELKNTEAFF
TRBV6-5,TRBD1,few,TRBJ2-5,TGTGCCAGCAGTTACACCGGGACAGGGGGGGAGACCCAGTACTTC,CASSYTGTGGETQYF
TRBV20-1,TRBD1,few,TRBJ2-7,TGCAGTGCTAGAGATGGGACAGGGAGCTCCTACGAGCAGTACTTC,CSARDGTGSSYEQYF
TRBV6-2/TRBV6-3,.,once,TRBJ2-7,TGTGCCACGCGAGTATCCTACGAGCAGTACTTC,CATRVSYEQYF
TRBV5-5,.,few,TRBJ1-4,TGTGCCAGCAGCCCGGGCTGGGGGCAGGAAAAACTGTTTTTT,CASSPGWGQEKLFF
TRBV7-6,.,.,TRBJ2-5,TGTGCCAGCAGCTCCCGGACGGAGTCTGAGACCCAGTACTTC,CASSSRTESETQYF
TRBV4-2,.,.,TRBJ1-1,TGTGCCAGCAGCCAAGAGATAAGGGCCGCCCGTGGCACTGAAGCTTTCTTT,CASSQEIRAARGTEAFF
TRBV7-9,.,few,TRBJ2-1,TGTGCCAGCAGCCCGCCGACAGGAGGAACCTACAATGAGCAGTTCTTC,CASSPPTGGTYNEQFF
TRBV6-5,.,.,TRBJ2-5,TGTGCCAGCAGTTTTAGGGCAGGAGGCCCTCAAGAGACCCAGTACTTC,CASSFRAGGPQETQYF
TRBV20-1,.,.,TRBJ2-1,TGCAGTGCTCCGCCGGACCACAGCTCCTACAATGAGCAGTTCTTC,CSAPPDHSSYNEQFF
TRBV3-1,.,few,TRBJ1-1,TGTGCCAGCAGCCAAGAAGGGTATGGAGCCCGGAGGACTGAAGCTTTCTTT,CASSQEGYGARRTEAFF
TRBV7-2,.,.,TRBJ1-1,TGTGCCAGCAGCTTAGGGGCAGGGCTTATTGAAGCTTTCTTT,CASSLGAGLIEAFF
TRBV27,TRBD1,few,TRBJ1-1,TGTGCCAGCAGGGGACAGGGGGAGGAAGCTTTCTTT,CASRGQGEEAFF
TRBV6-1,.,few,TRBJ1-5,TGTGCCAGCAGCCCTCATCAGGAATATAGCAATCAGCCCCAGCATTTT,CASSPHQEYSNQPQHF
TRBV12-3/TRBV12-4,.,many,TRBJ1-2,TGTGCCAGCACCTTAGAGGGAGGGCTCGGCGGCTACACCTTC,CASTLEGGLGGYTF
TRBV7-9,.,few,TRBJ1-2,TGTGCCAGCAGCTCGGCAGGGTTAGCTAACTATGGCTACACCTTC,CASSSAGLANYGYTF
TRBV13,TRBD1,.,TRBJ1-3,TGTGCCAGCAGCGCCGGGACAGGGGCTGGAAACACCATATATTTT,CASSAGTGAGNTIYF
TRBV20-1,.,.,TRBJ1-1,TGCAGTGCTAGAAAGCCCAGGGGTGGGAACACTGAAGCTTTCTTT,CSARKPRGGNTEAFF
TRBV7-8,.,few,TRBJ2-7,TGTGCCAGCAGCTTAAAGGTTGTAGGGCGGGACCTCTACGAGCAGTACTTC,CASSLKVVGRDLYEQYF
TRBV27,TRBD1,many,TRBJ1-1,TGTGCCAGCAGCCCGACAGGGGGGACTGAAGCTTTCTTT,CASSPTGGTEAFF
TRBV28,.,.,TRBJ2-2,TGTGCCAGCAGTTTTAGGGGGTTGTTAACCGGGGAGCTGTTTTTT,CASSFRGLLTGELFF
TRBV10-3,TRBD2,few,TRBJ2-3,TGTGCCATCAGCGAAACTAGCGGGTCGGGAGATACGCAGTATTTT,CAISETSGSGDTQYF
TRBV6-2/TRBV6-3,.,many,TRBJ2-1,TGTGCCAGCAGTTATAGCGGTTCTTACAATGAGCAGTTCTTC,CASSYSGSYNEQFF
TRBV4-1,.,.,TRBJ1-6,TGCGCCAGCAGCCTCGGGGGAGCTAATTCACCCCTCCACTTT,CASSLGGANSPLHF
TRBV28,.,.,TRBJ2-7,TGTGCCAGCATCCCAGCGGGAAGTAGGGGGCGCCCCGTCCACGAGCAGTACTTC,CASIPAGSRGRPVHEQYF
TRBV9,.,few,TRBJ2-7,TGTGCCAGCAGCCCCATTGGCGGAGCGGGCTACGAGCAGTACTTC,CASSPIGGAGYEQYF
TRBV7-9,.,.,TRBJ2-3,TGTGCCAGCAGCACCCCTTGGGGCGCAGATACGCAGTATTTT,CASSTPWGADTQYF
TRBV2,TRBD2,.,TRBJ2-1,TGTGCCAGCAGTGTACTAGCGGGAGACATTTATGAGCAGTTCTTC,CASSVLAGDIYEQFF
TRBV23-1,TRBD1,.,TRBJ2-1,TGCGCGCGCCACGGGACAGGGCAGCAGTTCTTC,CARHGTGQQFF
TRBV6-5,.,.,TRBJ2-6,TGTGCCAGCAGTTACACATGGACCATAGGCTCTGGGGCCAACGTCCTGACTTTC,CASSYTWTIGSGANVLTF
TRBV29-1,.,many,TRBJ1-1,TGCAGCGCCATGACAGCGAACACTGAAGCTTTCTTT,CSAMTANTEAFF
TRBV21-1,.,.,TRBJ1-2,TGTGCCAGCAGCATCACAGGGAACACTAACTATGGCTACACCTTC,CASSITGNTNYGYTF
TRBV14,.,few,TRBJ2-1,TGTGCCAGCAGCCAAACGGGGGAAGGTGGTGAGCAGTTCTTC,CASSQTGEGGEQFF
TRBV5-6,TRBD2,.,TRBJ2-1,TGTGCCAGCAGCCCTGATCCCGAACTAGCGAACTACAATGAGCAGTTCTTC,CASSPDPELANYNEQFF
TRBV6-2/TRBV6-3,.,few,TRBJ2-1,TGTGCCAGCAGTTACGGGTACGGCTCCTACAATGAGCAGTTCTTC,CASSYGYGSYNEQFF
TRBV11-1,.,.,TRBJ1-2,TGTGCCAGCAGCCCCCCGTGGGGCCAGGGTTCTGGTAACTATGGCTACACCTTC,CASSPPWGQGSGNYGYTF
TRBV9,.,.,TRBJ1-5,TGTGCCAGCAGCGGTGAAAGTCGTACTAAGCCCCAGCATTTT,CASSGESRTKPQHF
TRBV7-9,.,.,TRBJ2-5,TGTGCCAGCAGCTCCCGGGGGGCCCAAGAGACCCAGTACTTC,CASSSRGAQETQYF
TRBV11-2,.,many,TRBJ2-7,TGTGCCAGCAGCTGGGGACCCGGTTACGAGCAGTACTTC,CASSWGPGYEQYF
TRBV18,.,few,TRBJ2-7,TGTGCCAGCTCACCTGCAGGGGCAAGGTACGAGCAGTACTTC,CASSPAGARYEQYF
TRBV6-2/TRBV6-3,.,few,TRBJ1-2,TGTGCCAGCAGTTACTCGGGGTATGGCTACACCTTC,CASSYSGYGYTF
TRBV29-1,.,few,TRBJ2-2,TGCAGCGCGACGGGGGGCTTCGGGGAGCTGTTTTTT,CSATGGFGELFF
TRBV7-9,TRBD2,.,TRBJ2-1,TGTGCCAGCAGCAAACTAGCGGGGGGCCACTACAATGAGCAGTTCTTC,CASSKLAGGHYNEQFF
TRBV20-1,.,few,TRBJ2-6,TGCAGCGTTGGGTCTGGGGCCAACGTCCTGACTTTC,CSVGSGANVLTF
TRBV7-9,.,many,TRBJ1-1,TGTGCCAGCAGCCCGAAAGACAGGATTCTGAACACTGAAGCTTTCTTT,CASSPKDRILNTEAFF